A selection of T cell receptor beta chains follows, all from one sample in a study of cytomegalovirus exposure and HLA in healthy donors. Data came from immunoSEQ multiplex PCR; TCRdb stores just in-frame clones and leaves some out. Of under 130,000 clones listed, 75% to 90% were seen once; the top ten hold about 6.9%. Sequencing was done on a sample of PBMCs. The receptors come from a man aged 30-40 years in good health and CMV-seropositive. Each CDR3 is given with its conserved first and last residue. D genes are given only for firm matches. Expanded clones are given a class, and other clones once, few, many or no size at all.

size	V	J	D	DNA	CDR3
NA	TRBV15	TRBJ1-2	TRBD1	TGTGCCACCAGTCCCGGGACAGGATCCCCCCTTGGCTACACCTTC	CATSPGTGSPLGYTF
NA	TRBV13	TRBJ2-1	NA	TGTGCCAGCAGCTCGAACCTCAGGGGCAATGAGCAGTTCTTC	CASSSNLRGNEQFF
NA	TRBV29-1	TRBJ2-3	NA	TGCAGCGTTGATCCCGGGGGCACAGATACGCAGTATTTT	CSVDPGGTDTQYF
NA	TRBV4-3	TRBJ2-3	TRBD1	TGCGCCAGCAGCCAAGGGGACAGGGGCACAGATACGCAGTATTTT	CASSQGDRGTDTQYF
NA	TRBV27	TRBJ1-3	TRBD1	TGTGCCAGCAGCTTATCTGGATATGGACAGGGGGCAATGACTGGAAACACCATATATTTT	CASSLSGYGQGAMTGNTIYF
NA	TRBV28	TRBJ2-7	TRBD1	TGTGCCAGCAGTTTGGGAGGACAGGGTTCGGACGAGCAGTACTTC	CASSLGGQGSDEQYF
NA	TRBV7-9	TRBJ1-1	NA	TGTGCCAGTTTTATGAACACTGAAGCTTTCTTT	CASFMNTEAFF
NA	TRBV6-7	TRBJ1-5	NA	TGTGCCAGCAGTATAAGGGGAATGGGAAATCAGCCCCAGCATTTT	CASSIRGMGNQPQHF
NA	TRBV6-5	TRBJ1-1	NA	TGTGCCAGCAGCCGCAGGGCTACGAACACTGAAGCTTTCTTT	CASSRRATNTEAFF
NA	TRBV4-2	TRBJ2-1	NA	TGTGCCAGCAGCCAACCGGACTTCCCCTACAATGAGCAGTTCTTC	CASSQPDFPYNEQFF
NA	TRBV29-1	TRBJ2-1	TRBD1	TGCAGCGTTGAAGCAGGGACAGGGGGCACCGGTTACAATGAGCAGTTCTTC	CSVEAGTGGTGYNEQFF
NA	TRBV25-1	TRBJ1-2	TRBD1	TGTGCCAGCAGTGAGTATTCGGACAGGGGGCCTAACTATGGCTACACCTTC	CASSEYSDRGPNYGYTF
NA	TRBV28	TRBJ2-3	NA	TGTGCCAGCAGTTTCCCCGGAGACAGCTACACAGATACGCAGTATTTT	CASSFPGDSYTDTQYF
NA	TRBV4-1	TRBJ2-1	NA	TGCGCCAGCAGCCAAGATAGGGCTAGTGGGGCATACAATGAGCAGTTCTTC	CASSQDRASGAYNEQFF
NA	TRBV27	TRBJ1-5	TRBD1	TGTGCCAGCAAACCCGGGACAGGCTACAATCAGCCCCAGCATTTT	CASKPGTGYNQPQHF
NA	TRBV10-2	TRBJ2-7	TRBD1	TGCGCCAGCAGTGAGGACAGGGCCCCCCACGAGCAGTACTTC	CASSEDRAPHEQYF
NA	TRBV5-1	TRBJ2-5	NA	TGCGCCAGCAGCTTGGCGGGCGCGGGAAGGGGAGAGACCCAGTACTTC	CASSLAGAGRGETQYF
NA	TRBV6-5	TRBJ1-2	NA	TGTGCCAGCAGCTTAACAGGAGACTATGGCTACACCTTC	CASSLTGDYGYTF
few	TRBV7-9	TRBJ1-4	TRBD1	TGTGCCAGCAGCCTGACAGGGATCCCTAATGAAAAACTGTTTTTT	CASSLTGIPNEKLFF
once	TRBV7-3	TRBJ2-2	NA	TGTGCCAGCAGCTTAACGGGGGGGCCCGGGGAGCTGTTTTTT	CASSLTGGPGELFF
few	TRBV11-2	TRBJ2-5	NA	TGTGCCAGCAGCTCCGCGGGTGAGACCCAGTACTTC	CASSSAGETQYF
once	TRBV4-2	TRBJ2-1	TRBD2	TGTGCCAGCAGCCCGCCGACTAGCGGGTCCGGATCCTACAATGAGCAGTTCTTC	CASSPPTSGSGSYNEQFF
NA	TRBV2	TRBJ1-1	NA	TGTGCCAGCAGTCCCCAATCGGGGACTGAAGCTTTCTTT	CASSPQSGTEAFF
once	TRBV29-1	TRBJ2-2	TRBD2	TGCAGCGTTGGCGGGGGGGGATACACCGGGGAGCTGTTTTTT	CSVGGGGYTGELFF
medium-sized	TRBV25-1	TRBJ2-6	NA	TGTGCCAGCAGTGGCTCTCAGGGCGACGGGGCCAACGTCCTGACTTTC	CASSGSQGDGANVLTF
NA	TRBV10-1	TRBJ2-5	TRBD2	TGCGCCACCCAGCCGACTAGCTTGGGGGAGACCCAGTACTTC	CATQPTSLGETQYF
NA	TRBV28	TRBJ1-2	NA	TGTGCCAGCAGTTCACCCGGACAGAATAACTATGGCTACACCTTC	CASSSPGQNNYGYTF
few	TRBV19	TRBJ2-3	NA	TGTGCCAGTACCGGGCGGAGGCGAGATACGCAGTATTTT	CASTGRRRDTQYF
NA	TRBV7-2	TRBJ1-6	TRBD1	TGTGCCAGCAGCTTAATCACAGGGGGTTCGTCACCCCTCCACTTT	CASSLITGGSSPLHF
NA	TRBV5-4	TRBJ2-3	TRBD2	TGTGCCAGCAGCTTGGGGGGGACGGGGGGAACAGATACGCAGTATTTT	CASSLGGTGGTDTQYF
NA	TRBV20-1	TRBJ1-5	TRBD1	TGCAGTGCCAGGGGGAATCAGCCCCAGCATTTT	CSARGNQPQHF
NA	TRBV6-6	TRBJ2-1	NA	TGTGCCAGCGGCCTGGTGTACAATGAGCAGTTCTTC	CASGLVYNEQFF
NA	TRBV2	TRBJ2-4	NA	TGTGCCAGCAGTGACAGGGTAGCCAAAAACATTCAGTACTTC	CASSDRVAKNIQYF
NA	TRBV4-3	TRBJ1-2	NA	TGCGCCAGCAGCCAAGACGGGGGGGTCTTTGGCTACACCTTC	CASSQDGGVFGYTF
NA	TRBV27	TRBJ1-6	NA	TGTGCCAGCAGTTTGTGGGACAATTCCGATTCACCCCTCCACTTT	CASSLWDNSDSPLHF
NA	TRBV5-1	TRBJ2-1	TRBD1	TGCGCCAGCAGCCTGACCGGGACAGGGGTTGACGAGCAGTTCTTC	CASSLTGTGVDEQFF
NA	TRBV7-3	TRBJ2-2	TRBD1	TGTGCCAGCAGCCAAACAGGGGTGAACACCGGGGAGCTGTTTTTT	CASSQTGVNTGELFF
NA	TRBV6-5	TRBJ2-1	TRBD1	TGTGCCAGCAGTTACGCCCGCCAGGGGGTCACTGAGCAGTTCTTC	CASSYARQGVTEQFF
NA	TRBV5-4	TRBJ2-7	NA	TGTGCCAGCAGCGCCCCCCCCGGGACATCTTTCCACGAGCAGTACTTC	CASSAPPGTSFHEQYF
once	TRBV5-1	TRBJ1-3	NA	TGCGCCAGCAGCCCCGGACTGCATTCTGGAAACACCATATATTTT	CASSPGLHSGNTIYF
NA	TRBV4-3	TRBJ2-2	NA	TGCGCCAGCAGCCAAGACCCCACAGCGAACACCGGGGAGCTGTTTTTT	CASSQDPTANTGELFF
NA	TRBV6-1	TRBJ1-6	TRBD1	TGTGCCAGCAGTTCGCAGACAGGGGGGAATTCACCCCTCCACTTT	CASSSQTGGNSPLHF
NA	TRBV6-5	TRBJ2-1	NA	TGTGCCAGCAGTACCCAAAACAGGGTCGATGAGCAGTTCTTC	CASSTQNRVDEQFF
NA	TRBV9	TRBJ1-6	NA	TGTGCCAGCAGCCCATCCGGGGGTCATAATTCACCCCTCCACTTT	CASSPSGGHNSPLHF
once	TRBV27	TRBJ2-7	TRBD1	TGTGCCAGCAGGCTAACTTATGGGACAGGGAAGATCTACGAGCAGTACTTC	CASRLTYGTGKIYEQYF
NA	TRBV5-1	TRBJ2-5	NA	TGCGCCAGCAGCCGGGCCGGGGAAGAGACCCAGTACTTC	CASSRAGEETQYF
NA	TRBV4-1	TRBJ1-1	NA	TGCGCCAGCAGCCAAGATTCAGGGTCAGAAGCTTTCTTT	CASSQDSGSEAFF
NA	TRBV5-1	TRBJ1-2	TRBD1	TGCGCCAGCAGGGAACAGGGACAGGGGGCTGGCTACACCTTC	CASREQGQGAGYTF
NA	TRBV30	TRBJ1-2	NA	TGTGCCTGGAGTGGTACCCGGGAGGGGCTCTATGGCTACACCTTC	CAWSGTREGLYGYTF
once	TRBV10-3	TRBJ1-6	NA	TGTGCCATCAGTGAGGCTCAACAGGGTAATTCACCCCTCCACTTT	CAISEAQQGNSPLHF
once	TRBV5-5	TRBJ1-6	NA	TGTGCCAGCAGCTTGGGGACAAATAATTCACCCCTCCACTTT	CASSLGTNNSPLHF
NA	TRBV28	TRBJ1-1	NA	TGTGCCTCCTTAACATTGAACACTGAAGCTTTCTTT	CASLTLNTEAFF
NA	TRBV4-1	TRBJ1-5	TRBD1	TGCGCCAGCAGCCGAAGTGGGGACAGAAATCAGCCCCAGCATTTT	CASSRSGDRNQPQHF
NA	TRBV18	TRBJ2-7	TRBD2	TGTGCCAGCTCACCTCGCGGACTAGCGGGGGGTGAATCCTACGAGCAGTACTTC	CASSPRGLAGGESYEQYF
NA	TRBV18	TRBJ1-3	NA	TGTGCCAGCTCACCTCCCAGTCCTGGAAACACCATATATTTT	CASSPPSPGNTIYF
NA	TRBV19	TRBJ1-5	NA	TGTGCCAGTAATGCAGGGGAGGGATATCAGCCCCAGCATTTT	CASNAGEGYQPQHF
NA	TRBV5-4	TRBJ1-6	NA	TGTGCCAGCAGCTGGAAGGGGGATATGGGTGACTGGGGTTCACCCCTCCACTTT	CASSWKGDMGDWGSPLHF
NA	TRBV6-5	TRBJ1-1	NA	TGTGCCAGCAGTTACAGGCACCTGAGGACTGAAGCTTTCTTT	CASSYRHLRTEAFF
NA	TRBV30	TRBJ1-3	NA	TGTGCCTGGAGTATCGAGACAAGAATCTTCTCTGGAAACACCATATATTTT	CAWSIETRIFSGNTIYF
few	TRBV4-1	TRBJ1-2	NA	TGCGCCAGCAGCCTAACAACGACGGGGGGGGCTGGCTACACCTTC	CASSLTTTGGAGYTF